These 24 T cell receptor beta chains originate from one sample sequenced in a study of graft-versus-host responses after intestinal transplantation. Measured with immunoSEQ multiplex PCR; TCRdb has only the in-frame clones, and not every one. Altogether 60,000 to 75,000 clones are present, roughly 90% being singletons, with the ten largest covering roughly 2.5%. Their antigens are not known. The specimen comprised unstimulated CD8+ T cells sorted from spleen or lymph node cells, sampled before intestinal transplant. The receptors shown here come from a human donor who received an intestinal transplant.

The rearrangement links TRBV6-5 to TRBJ2-1, with TRBD2 matching 10 bases. Germline CDR1 reads MNHEY; CDR2 reads SVGAGI. The CDR3 spans 16 residues. Germline trimming cut 0 bases from V and 4 bases from J; bases unmatched to any gene: 3. DNA of the CDR3: TGTGCCAGCAGTTACTCAACTAGCGGGATTTACAATGAGCAGTTCTTC. Its translation is CASSYSTSGIYNEQFF.

The chain carries TRBV6-1 and TRBJ1-1, with TRBD1 as a possible D gene (5 bases). The V end was cut by 6 bases, the J end by 3 bases, with 17 bases between. The CDR3 spans 15 residues. CDR1 and CDR2 from the germline V gene are MNHNS and SASEGT. The CDR3 nucleotides read TGTGCCAGCAGCAAGTTTAGGGGAAGGTACACTGAAGCTTTCTTT. It specifies CASSKFRGRYTEAFF.

The chain employs TRBV2 and TRBJ1-1, with 7 bases identical to TRBD1. V lost 4 bases to trimming and J lost 5 bases; unmatched junction nucleotides: 13. Germline V gives CDR1 SNHLY, CDR2 FYNNEI. This CDR3 has 16 residues. CDR3: CASSGPRTGSRTEAFF. In nucleotides, the CDR3 is TGTGCCAGCAGTGGACCTAGGACAGGCAGTAGGACTGAAGCTTTCTTT.

The chain combines TRBV11-2 with TRBJ1-1, with 11 bases fitting TRBD1. The CDR3 length is 18 residues. The ends lost 4 bases at V and 4 bases at J; junction bases unmatched: 14. Germline V CDR1 and CDR2: SGHAT, FQNNGV. The CDR3 nucleotides read TGTGCCAGCAGCTCACCCCGGACAGGGGGCGTTCGGGGCACTGAAGCTTTCTTT. Translation gives CASSSPRTGGVRGTEAFF.

The gene calls are TRBV28 and TRBJ2-1, with D tentatively TRBD2 (6 bases). The CDR3 totals 18 residues. Trimming stripped 4 bases from V and 4 bases from J, with 23 bases between. Germline CDR1 MDHEN, CDR2 SYDVKM. CDR3 region: CASSSPFRGWNPYNEQFF. CDR3 coding DNA: TGTGCCAGCAGTTCCCCCTTTCGGGGGTGGAACCCTTACAATGAGCAGTTCTTC.

This chain links TRBV27 with TRBJ2-3; 9 nucleotides line up with TRBD2. V was pared by 6 bases and J by 2 bases, with 6 bases of the junction left unmatched. The CDR3 is 15 residues long. Germline V gene lookup returns CDR1 MNHEY and CDR2 SMNVEV (reference sequence). This chain's CDR3 is CASRLAGEYTDTQYF. The CDR3 DNA reads TGTGCCAGCAGATTAGCGGGAGAATACACAGATACGCAGTATTTT.

The rearrangement links TRBV6-1 to TRBJ1-3; 7 positions agree with TRBD1. Germline V gives CDR1 MNHNS, CDR2 SASEGT. V lost 0 bases to trimming and J lost 3 bases; unmatched junction nucleotides: 17. The length of the CDR3 is 20 residues. CDR3: CASSEARVTGFIPFGNTIYF. The DNA of the CDR3 is TGTGCCAGCAGTGAAGCGCGGGTGACAGGGTTTATCCCTTTTGGAAACACCATATATTTT.

This rearrangement joins TRBV6-6 to TRBJ2-3, with D possibly being TRBD2 (5 bases). V lost 7 bases and J 2 bases, leaving 16 bases between the germline ends. The CDR3 has 15 amino acids. Per the germline V gene, CDR1 is MNHNY and CDR2 is SVGAGI (reference sequence). CDR3: CASKFVEGVTDTQYF. The DNA for the CDR3 is TGTGCCAGCAAGTTTGTCGAGGGAGTCACAGATACGCAGTATTTT.

The chain joins TRBV15 to TRBJ1-4; D might be TRBD1 (5 bases). Germline V gene data show CDR1 as LNHNV and CDR2 as YYDKDF (reference sequence). This CDR3 has 14 residues. The V gene lost 2 bases and the J gene lost 3 bases, with 7 bases spanning the gap. CDR3 loop: CATSRQGPNEKLFF. In DNA, the CDR3 is TGTGCCACCAGCAGACAGGGCCCTAATGAAAAACTGTTTTTT.

V and J are TRBV4-2 and TRBJ1-4; D may be TRBD1 (5 bases). This CDR3 is built from 16 residues. Trimming removed 1 base from V and 4 bases from J, with 13 bases in between. Germline values: CDR1 LGHNA, CDR2 YNFKEQ. CDR3 protein: CASSQARQTFNEKLFF. As DNA, the CDR3 is TGTGCCAGCAGCCAAGCGAGACAGACATTTAATGAAAAACTGTTTTTT.

This chain connects TRBV27 to TRBJ2-4; 9 bases are shared with TRBD1. CDR1 is MNHEY and CDR2 is SMNVEV in the germline V gene (reference sequence). This CDR3 has 15 residues. J lost 0 bases, V lost 6 bases, and 3 bases had no gene match. CDR3 nucleotide sequence: TGTGCCAGCAGCGGGACAGGGAAAGCCAAAAACATTCAGTACTTC. Its translation is CASSGTGKAKNIQYF.

The V gene is TRBV27, the J gene TRBJ2-7, with D possibly TRBD1 on 5 matching bases. Germline V lookup: CDR1 MNHEY, CDR2 SMNVEV (reference sequence). Trimming shortened V by 5 bases and J by 4 bases, and 18 bases separated the two germline ends. The CDR3 totals 15 residues. As DNA, the CDR3 is TGTGCCAGCAGTGTCCGGGCCCTATCAGGGTACGAGCAGTACTTC. Its protein is CASSVRALSGYEQYF.

This clone turned up a few times. The chain combines TRBV6-6 with TRBJ2-7, with TRBD1 matching 7 bases. Unmatched junction bases numbered 6, after V lost 7 bases and J lost 0 bases. CDR1 is MNHNY, CDR2 SVGAGI, per germline (reference sequence). The CDR3 consists of 14 residues. Written as DNA, the CDR3 is TGTGCCAGCACCCGACAGGGCCCCTCCTACGAGCAGTACTTC. Translated, it gives CASTRQGPSYEQYF.

CDR3 sequence: CASSFDLAGINEQFF. As DNA, the CDR3 is TGTGCCAGCAGTTTTGATCTAGCGGGAATCAATGAGCAGTTCTTC. The chain couples TRBV27 to TRBJ2-1, with 9 bases matching TRBD2. The CDR3 consists of 15 residues. Germline-derived CDR1 and CDR2 are MNHEY and SMNVEV (reference sequence). V was pared by 3 bases and J by 6 bases, with 6 bases of the junction left unmatched.

J is TRBJ2-1 and V is TRBV15; a weak D match, TRBD2 (6 bases). V was trimmed by 3 bases and J by 7 bases, leaving 16 bases between them. Per germline, CDR1 LNHNV and CDR2 YYDKDF (reference sequence). This CDR3 has 15 amino acids. The CDR3 protein is CATSSGGTKNNEQFF. The CDR3 nucleotides are TGTGCCACCAGCAGTGGCGGGACCAAAAATAATGAGCAGTTCTTC.

This clone was counted a few times. V and J are TRBV7-3 and TRBJ2-1; 9 nucleotides agree with TRBD2. The germline V gene encodes CDR1 SGHTA and CDR2 FQGTGA. Losses at the gene ends were 1 base for V and 5 bases for J; bases not matched to a gene: 15. The CDR3 length is 19 residues. Here the CDR3 DNA reads TGTGCCAGCAGCTTAATTTGGTGTGTGCGGGAGGGCAGGGACAATGAGCAGTTCTTC. Translation gives CASSLIWCVREGRDNEQFF.

In nucleotides, the CDR3 is TGCGCCAGCAGTGTAGGACGAGGGCTGGGCGAGCAGTACTTC. The encoded protein is CASSVGRGLGEQYF. The rearrangement uses TRBV10-1 and TRBJ2-7, with D possibly TRBD2 on 5 matching bases. The V gene lost 4 bases and the J gene lost 6 bases, with 16 bases spanning the gap. Germline assignment: CDR1 WNHNN and CDR2 SYGVQD (reference sequence). The CDR3 has 14 amino acids.

In its sample, this clone was seen a few times. This sequence joins TRBV4-2 and TRBJ1-5; D perhaps matches TRBD1 (5 bases). This CDR3 is built from 15 residues. Germline CDR1 and CDR2: LGHNA and YNFKEQ. The germline V and J ends were trimmed by 0 bases and 2 bases, with 8 bases remaining between them. The CDR3 region is CASSQEARGNQPQHF. The CDR3 DNA is TGTGCCAGCAGCCAAGAGGCCAGGGGCAATCAGCCCCAGCATTTT.

V and J are TRBV7-6 and TRBJ1-3; possible D gene TRBD1, 6 bases. The CDR3 contains 17 residues. Trimming removed 0 bases from V and 3 bases from J, with 15 bases in between. Germline lookup yields CDR1 SGHVS and CDR2 FNYEAQ. CDR3 protein: CASSLAYPGVGGNTIYF. The CDR3 bases are TGTGCCAGCAGCTTAGCATACCCAGGGGTGGGTGGAAACACCATATATTTT.

The chain uses TRBV7-9 and TRBJ2-3, with 10 positions matching TRBD2. The CDR3 length is 15 residues. The V segment lost 2 bases and the J segment 4 bases; nucleotides outside the gene matches: 3. Germline V CDR1 and CDR2: SEHNR, FQNEAQ (reference sequence). CDR3 nucleotides: TGTGCCAGCAGCTTACTAGCGGGAGTGCCAGATACGCAGTATTTT. Its translation: CASSLLAGVPDTQYF.

The chain employs TRBV27 and TRBJ1-3; maybe TRBD1 (5 bases). The germline V gene has CDR1 MNHEY and CDR2 SMNVEV (reference sequence). Trimming removed 6 bases at V and 0 bases at J, with 12 bases between. The CDR3 has 15 residues. CDR3 loop: CASRPDRSSGNTIYF. The CDR3 nucleotides are TGTGCCAGCAGACCAGACAGATCCTCTGGAAACACCATATATTTT.

The chain is built from TRBV29-1 and TRBJ2-5; TRBD2 aligns across 9 bases. CDR1 is SQVTM, CDR2 ANQGSEA, per germline. After removal of 6 bases from V and 7 bases from J, the junction contained 15 bases not matched to a gene. This CDR3 contains 15 residues. The CDR3 region is CSVVSGRRGWRTQYF. As DNA, the CDR3 is TGCAGCGTGGTTAGCGGGAGACGGGGCTGGAGGACCCAGTACTTC. The full variable domain, with the rest looked up from reference TRBV29-1 and TRBJ2-5, is SAVISQKPSRDICQRGTSLTIQCQVDSQVTMMFWYRQQPGQSLTLIATANQGSEATYESGFVIDKFPISRPNLTFSTLTVSNMSPEDSSIYLCSVVSGRRGWRTQYFGPGTRLLVL.

The chain links TRBV28 to TRBJ1-2; 7 nucleotides agree with TRBD1. From germline, CDR1 is MDHEN and CDR2 SYDVKM. The V gene end was trimmed by 6 bases and the J gene end by 4 bases; junction bases not matched to a gene: 11. The CDR3 extends over 15 amino acids. The CDR3 region is CASRAQGPGGYGYTF. DNA of the CDR3: TGTGCCAGCAGGGCACAGGGGCCCGGCGGCTATGGCTACACCTTC.

The V call is TRBV20-1, the J call TRBJ2-3; TRBD2 might be the D (5 bases). Germline CDR1 DFQATT, CDR2 SNEGSKA (reference sequence). The CDR3 covers 11 residues. Between the trimmed V and J ends, which lost 7 bases and 8 bases, there was a span of 13 bases. The CDR3: CSELIGGTQYF. As DNA, the CDR3 is TGCAGTGAACTTATTGGAGGTACGCAGTATTTT.